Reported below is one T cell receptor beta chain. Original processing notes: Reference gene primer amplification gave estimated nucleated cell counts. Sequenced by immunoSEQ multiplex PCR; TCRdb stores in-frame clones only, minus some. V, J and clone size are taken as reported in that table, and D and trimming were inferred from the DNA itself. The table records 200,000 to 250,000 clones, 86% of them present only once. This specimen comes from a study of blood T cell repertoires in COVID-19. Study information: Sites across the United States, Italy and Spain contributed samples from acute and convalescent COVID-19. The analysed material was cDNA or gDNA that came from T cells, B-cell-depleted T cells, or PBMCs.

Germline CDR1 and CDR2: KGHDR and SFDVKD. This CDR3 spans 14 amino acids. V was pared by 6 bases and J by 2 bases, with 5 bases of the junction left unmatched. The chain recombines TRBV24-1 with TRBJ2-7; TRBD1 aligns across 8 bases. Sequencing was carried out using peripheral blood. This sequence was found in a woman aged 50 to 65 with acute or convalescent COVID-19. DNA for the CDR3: TGTGCCACCAGTCCGACAGGGGAACCCTACGAGCAGTACTTC. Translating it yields CATSPTGEPYEQYF.